Below, one TCR beta chain is given with its context. This entry comes from a study of T cells in Graves' hyperthyroidism and ophthalmopathy. The CDR3 regions of TCR beta were amplified from RNA transcripts. In the first-round RT-PCR of the TCR CDR3, the HTBI primer set was used. MiXCR was run by TCRdb on the multiplex PCR reads, yielding one entry per CDR3 protein. This sample carries 500,000 to 600,000 distinct CDR3 sequences, 40% to 50% of them seen once, and the ten largest clones take 44%. The length of the CDR3 is 18 residues. Germline-derived CDR1 and CDR2 are SNHLY and FYNNEI. Unmatched junction bases numbered 12, after V lost 5 bases and J lost 4 bases.

Source material: peripheral blood or thyroid tissue (not recorded which). The receptor's source is an adult woman with Graves' disease, either hyperthyroidism or ophthalmopathy (not recorded which). The chain carries TRBV2 and TRBJ2-6; 9 nucleotides agree with TRBD1. The CDR3 loop reads CASSPRGQGKSGANVLTF. As DNA, the CDR3 is TGTGCCAGCAGTCCCCGGGGACAGGGCAAATCGGGGGCCAACGTCCTGACTTTC.